This passage covers 32 T cell receptor beta chains from one sample sequenced in a study of CD8 T cells in Susac syndrome. After extraction with the RNeasy kit, roughly 0.45 to 1 ug of the RNA was reverse transcribed using random hexamers. TCRdb passed the immunoSEQ multiplex PCR reads through MiXCR, listing each CDR3 protein once. The data hold about 210,000 distinct CDR3 sequences, with 95% observed a single time. The sequencing sample was made of CD4+ T cells from PBMCs. The receptors originated from a human donor with multiple sclerosis.

The V and J genes are TRBV23-1 and TRBJ2-7; D possibly corresponds to TRBD1 (5 bases). TRBV23-1 is reported as an ORF; its role is uncertain. The CDR3 runs 14 residues. V lost 2 bases and J lost 1, with 9 bases in between. The CDR3 region has the DNA TGCGCCAGCAGTCAACTCCAGGGATCCTACGAGCAGTACTTC. Translating it yields CASSQLQGSYEQYF.

This chain connects TRBV29-1 to TRBJ2-7; D is tentatively TRBD1 or TRBD2 (6 bases each). The CDR3 runs 15 residues. The V gene's germline CDR1 is SQVTM and CDR2 ANQGSEA. V was cut by 3 bases and J by 3 bases, with 18 bases left in between. CDR3 loop: CSVEGPWGANYEQYF. CDR3 nucleotide sequence: TGCAGCGTTGAGGGGCCCTGGGGGGCCAACTACGAGCAGTACTTC.

V is TRBV20-1 and J is TRBJ2-7, with D unclear. CDR3 length: 11 amino acids. Trimming removed 6 bases at V and 1 base at J, with 7 bases between. Germline V CDR1 and CDR2: DFQATT, SNEGSKA (reference sequence). CDR3 sequence (DNA): TGCAGTGCCATTTATTCCTACGAGCAGTACTTC. It codes for CSAIYSYEQYF.

This sequence joins TRBV2 and TRBJ2-5; 7 bases agree with TRBD2. The V gene's germline CDR1 is SNHLY and CDR2 FYNNEI. Trimming took 5 bases from V and 12 from J; bases not matched to a gene: 9. This CDR3 has 12 residues. The CDR3 DNA reads TGTGCCAGCAGTTCATCTAGCGGCTTAGAGTACTTC. Translating it yields CASSSSSGLEYF.

The chain links TRBV6-2 or TRBV6-3 to TRBJ1-1; no reliable D call. The CDR3 contains 13 residues. The germline gives CDR1 MNHEY, CDR2 SVGEGT. The V gene lost 10 bases and the J gene lost 1 base, with 13 bases spanning the gap. CDR3 nucleotides: TGTGCCATGAAGGACGCACAGAACACTGAAGCTTTCTTT. Encoded protein: CAMKDAQNTEAFF.

This chain uses TRBV30 with TRBJ1-2; 7 nucleotides align to TRBD1. Germline loops: CDR1 GTSNPN, CDR2 SVGIG (reference sequence). J gave up 7 bases and V 4 bases, and 18 bases lay outside the gene matches. The CDR3 consists of 16 residues. Written as DNA, the CDR3 is TGTGCCTGGAATGCTCCCGCCGGGAGGGGGCGAGCTGGCTACACCTTC. The encoded protein is CAWNAPAGRGRAGYTF.

The rearrangement uses TRBV6-5 and TRBJ2-7; no reliable D call. This CDR3 region has 12 residues. V was trimmed by 4 bases and J by 3 bases, leaving 7 bases between them. Germline values: CDR1 MNHEY, CDR2 SVGAGI. This chain's CDR3 is CASSLSNYEQYF. The CDR3 bases are TGTGCCAGCAGTTTATCCAACTACGAGCAGTACTTC.

The J gene is TRBJ2-1, the V gene TRBV27; 13 bases line up with TRBD2. This CDR3 region has 15 residues. Germline values: CDR1 MNHEY, CDR2 SMNVEV (reference sequence). V was clipped by 4 bases and J by 9 bases; unmatched bases: 6. The CDR3 DNA follows: TGTGCCAGCAGTTCCAGACTAGCGGGAGGCGGTGAGCAGTTCTTC. This gives the protein CASSSRLAGGGEQFF.

CDR3 DNA: TGTGCCAGCAGCTGGGGGACTAATGAAAAACTGTTTTTT. It yields the protein CASSWGTNEKLFF. The J gene is TRBJ1-4, the V gene TRBV27; D perhaps matches TRBD1 (5 bases). The CDR3 is 13 amino acids. V was clipped by 6 bases and J by 2 bases, with 7 bases between them. CDR1 is MNHEY and CDR2 is SMNVEV in the germline V gene (reference sequence).

The chain carries TRBV29-1 and TRBJ2-1; tentative D call: TRBD1 (6 bases). V was pared by 6 bases and J by 4 bases, with 7 bases between. From germline, CDR1 is SQVTM and CDR2 ANQGSEA. The CDR3 totals 11 residues. CDR3 sequence reads: CSVTGYNEQFF. The CDR3 nucleotides are TGCAGCGTGACAGGTTACAATGAGCAGTTCTTC.

This clonotype was counted once. The chain uses TRBV7-2 and TRBJ2-7, with a weak D call TRBD2 (6 bases). The CDR3 has 13 residues. V dropped 0 bases and J dropped 7 bases, with 10 bases sitting between them. CDR1 SGHTA and CDR2 FQGNSA come from the germline V gene. In DNA, the CDR3 is TGTGCCAGCAGCTTAGCCAGGGAGGAAGAGCAGTACTTC. It encodes CASSLAREEEQYF.

The V gene is TRBV5-1, the J gene TRBJ2-3; 10 bases align to TRBD2. The trim removed 5 bases at V and 0 bases at J, leaving 9 bases unmatched. Germline V gene data show CDR1 as SGHRS and CDR2 as YFSETQ. This CDR3 spans 17 amino acids. Written as DNA, the CDR3 is TGCGCCAGCAGGGCTGGAACTAGCGGGACTAGCACAGATACGCAGTATTTT. Translation: CASRAGTSGTSTDTQYF.

The rearrangement joins TRBV18 to TRBJ2-1; 7 positions match TRBD2. The CDR3 sequence is 15 residues long. With V trimmed by 3 bases and J by 6 bases, 8 bases remained unmatched. Germline CDR1 and CDR2: KGHSH and LQKENI. For the CDR3, the DNA is TGTGCCAGCTCACCTCAAAGCGGGACCAGCAATGAGCAGTTCTTC. As protein: CASSPQSGTSNEQFF.

The chain is built from TRBV12-3 or TRBV12-4 and TRBJ2-7; D remains unclear. Trimming removed 6 bases at V and 6 bases at J, with 9 bases between. The CDR3 sequence is 11 residues long. The CDR3 sequence is CASRASLEQYF. CDR3 DNA: TGTGCCAGCAGGGCTTCCCTCGAGCAGTACTTC.

The rearrangement uses TRBV15 and TRBJ2-1; TRBD2 agrees at 9 bases. After removal of 0 bases from V and 9 bases from J, the junction contained 6 bases not matched to a gene. The CDR3 is 15 amino acids. Germline V gene sequence: CDR1 LNHNV, CDR2 YYDKDF (reference sequence). The CDR3 region has the DNA TGTGCCACCAGCAGAGATTCGGCGGGGGGGCCTGAGCAGTTCTTC. Protein product: CATSRDSAGGPEQFF. Looking up the rest from reference TRBV15 and TRBJ2-1 gives the full variable domain: DAMVIQNPRYQVTQFGKPVTLSCSQTLNHNVMYWYQQKSSQAPKLLFHYYDKDFNNEADTPDNFQSRRPNTSFCFLDIRSPGLGDTAMYLCATSRDSAGGPEQFFGPGTRLTVL.

This clonotype was picked up one time. The chain carries TRBV6-6 and TRBJ2-3, with a weak D call TRBD1 (5 bases). The ends were cut back, 6 bases at V and 6 bases at J, with 13 bases in the middle. Germline CDR1 and CDR2: MNHNY and SVGAGI (reference sequence). The CDR3 runs to 13 residues. The DNA of the CDR3 is TGTGCCAGCAGACCGCTCAAGGGGGATACGCAGTATTTT. It codes for CASRPLKGDTQYF.

The CDR3 region has the DNA TGCGCCAGCAGCCAAGAAGGTCAGGGTAGGTCGGAGACCCAGTACTTC. Protein sequence: CASSQEGQGRSETQYF. The chain has TRBV4-1 and TRBJ2-5; maybe TRBD1 (5 bases). Trimming pared 0 bases from V and 5 bases from J, leaving 16 bases between. CDR1 and CDR2 (germline): MGHRA, YSYEKL. CDR3 length: 16 residues.

The chain carries TRBV12-5 and TRBJ1-2; possible D gene TRBD1, 5 bases. In germline, CDR1 is LGHNT, CDR2 FRNRAP. This CDR3 is built from 16 residues. Trimming cost V 6 bases and J 5 bases, with 22 bases left between them. The CDR3 bases are TGTGCTAGTGGATCAGACAGTAACCTACACTCTTATGGCTACACCTTC. Residues: CASGSDSNLHSYGYTF.

The rearrangement links TRBV29-1 to TRBJ2-7, with TRBD1 matching 10 bases. With 7 bases clipped from V and 6 bases from J, the junction kept 6 bases outside the gene matches. Looked up from germline, CDR1 is SQVTM and CDR2 is ANQGSEA. CDR3 size: 12 residues. The CDR3 region has the DNA TGCAGCGCCGGGACAGGGGTGGGCGAGCAGTACTTC. Protein product: CSAGTGVGEQYF.

The chain links TRBV2 to TRBJ1-5; D unresolved. CDR3 length equals 13 residues. Germline-derived CDR1 and CDR2 are SNHLY and FYNNEI. Trimming removed 7 bases at V and 1 base at J, with 8 bases between. The CDR3 DNA follows: TGTGCCAGCACGGGGTTGAGCAATCAGCCCCAGCATTTT. Residues: CASTGLSNQPQHF.

The chain recombines TRBV7-3 with TRBJ2-1; 11 bases fit TRBD2. This CDR3 has 16 amino acids. V was clipped by 7 bases and J by 0 bases; unmatched bases: 5. CDR1 is SGHTA and CDR2 is FQGTGA in the germline V gene. CDR3 in amino acids: CASTETSGASYNEQFF. As DNA, the CDR3 is TGTGCCAGCACCGAGACTAGCGGGGCCTCCTACAATGAGCAGTTCTTC.

This rearrangement joins TRBV2 to TRBJ2-1, with D unclear. Looked up from germline, CDR1 is SNHLY and CDR2 is FYNNEI. The ends were cut back, 2 bases at V and 12 bases at J, with 8 bases in the middle. The CDR3 consists of 11 residues. The CDR3 DNA is TGTGCCAGCAGTGAACAGGCTGGGCAGTTCTTC. Its protein product is CASSEQAGQFF.

This rearrangement joins TRBV5-1 to TRBJ2-7; D is unclear. The CDR3 totals 14 residues. V was cut by 5 bases and J by 0 bases, with 12 bases left in between. In germline, CDR1 is SGHRS, CDR2 YFSETQ. The CDR3 region has the DNA TGCGCCAGCAGTCAGGACGCCAACTCCTACGAGCAGTACTTC. Protein sequence: CASSQDANSYEQYF.

The V and J genes are TRBV19 and TRBJ2-7, with D possibly matching TRBD2 (6 bases). Trimming left V 6 bases short and J 0 bases short, with 12 bases between. CDR3 size: 14 residues. Germline V gene data show CDR1 as LNHDA and CDR2 as SQIVND (reference sequence). The CDR3 DNA reads TGTGCCAGTAGGGCACGGGGGTCCTCCTACGAGCAGTACTTC. This translates into CASRARGSSYEQYF.

The chain carries TRBV5-1 and TRBJ1-1; D not certain. The CDR3 runs 16 residues. The V gene lost 2 bases and the J gene lost 5 bases, with 19 bases spanning the gap. Germline V gene lookup returns CDR1 SGHRS and CDR2 YFSETQ. DNA for the CDR3: TGCGCCAGCAGCTTAGTAGCCAGTTATATTGGGACTGAAGCTTTCTTT. Encoded protein: CASSLVASYIGTEAFF.

The chain joins TRBV5-1 to TRBJ2-7; TRBD1 might be the D (5 bases). The CDR3 loop spans 14 amino acids. Germline loops: CDR1 SGHRS, CDR2 YFSETQ. Trimming stripped 0 bases from V and 5 bases from J, with 12 bases between. CDR3: CASSLGPGSHEQYF. The CDR3 region has the DNA TGCGCCAGCAGCTTGGGTCCAGGGTCCCACGAGCAGTACTTC.

This clonotype was recorded only once. The CDR3 DNA sequence: TGCAGTGCTAGAGATTCAGCACAGCCCATGAACACTGAAGCTTTCTTT. It translates to CSARDSAQPMNTEAFF. The chain employs TRBV20-1 and TRBJ1-1; D is ambiguous. V dropped 0 bases and J dropped 0 bases, with 14 bases sitting between them. The length of the CDR3 is 16 residues. Germline CDR1 reads DFQATT; CDR2 reads SNEGSKA (reference sequence).

This clonotype was counted a single time. The chain uses TRBV2 and TRBJ2-1; no clear D gene. The V gene's germline CDR1 is SNHLY and CDR2 FYNNEI. This CDR3 is built from 11 residues. V was pared by 4 bases and J by 9 bases, with 7 bases between. The chain's CDR3 is CASSVQREQFF. The CDR3 DNA is TGTGCCAGCAGTGTCCAGCGTGAGCAGTTCTTC.

CDR3: CSVLDPNEQFF. CDR3 DNA: TGCAGCGTATTAGACCCCAATGAGCAGTTCTTC. The V call is TRBV29-1, the J call TRBJ2-1; D ambiguous. CDR1 and CDR2 from the germline V gene are SQVTM and ANQGSEA. The length of the CDR3 is 11 residues. V was trimmed by 6 bases and J by 6 bases, leaving 9 bases between them.

This sequence joins TRBV20-1 and TRBJ1-2; the D is unclear. The germline CDR1 and CDR2 sequences are DFQATT and SNEGSKA (reference sequence). V was clipped by 0 bases and J by 2 bases, with 13 bases between them. CDR3 length equals 15 residues. CDR3 sequence reads: CSAREDRRLNYGYTF. CDR3 DNA sequence: TGCAGTGCTAGAGAGGACCGACGGCTGAACTATGGCTACACCTTC.

This sequence joins TRBV28 and TRBJ1-4; 8 positions match TRBD1. With 6 bases clipped from V and 16 bases from J, the junction kept 7 bases outside the gene matches. Germline loops: CDR1 MDHEN, CDR2 SYDVKM. The CDR3 has 11 amino acids. The CDR3 loop reads CASRQDRVQFF. CDR3 nucleotides: TGTGCCAGCAGACAGGACAGGGTTCAGTTTTTT.

The J gene is TRBJ2-5, the V gene TRBV29-1, with TRBD2 matching over 10 bases. CDR1 SQVTM and CDR2 ANQGSEA come from the germline V gene. J lost 5 bases, V lost 7 bases, and 13 bases had no gene match. The CDR3 spans 15 residues. DNA of the CDR3: TGCAGCGCCACTCGGGCTAGCGGGAGTAGTGAGACCCAGTACTTC. Its translation is CSATRASGSSETQYF.